There are many counts of the clone carrying this T cell receptor beta chain. Its target is not known. With V trimmed by 7 bases and J by 2 bases, 7 bases remained unmatched. This CDR3 spans 14 amino acids. The data are from a study of T-cell reconstitution after alpha-beta-depleted transplantation in children. This sample's TCRbeta library carried unique molecular identifier barcodes. TCRdb processed the PCR reads anew with MiXCR; each CDR3 protein has one entry. Seen here are 200,000 to 250,000 distinct CDR3 sequences, about a tenth observed once, and the top ten hold approximately 28%. Findings and limits, study-wide: The main origin of T-cell counts and diversity one year after transplant was newly produced T cells. The study traced high day-60 TCRbeta diversity in some patients to surviving recipient T cells and thymic progenitors. Reported findings indicate that, about two months after transplant, alpha-beta T cells came from several hundred expanded clones, which were derived from non-depleted graft cells.

This clonotype was sampled from a child in the first two years of life with acute myeloid leukemia, due to receive a stem cell transplant. This sequence joins TRBV12-3 or TRBV12-4 and TRBJ1-1; 7 bases are shared with TRBD1. Sequencing was performed on PBMCs, taken before TCRalphabeta/CD19-depleted stem cell transplant. The CDR3 protein is CASTFDRANTEAFF. CDR3 bases: TGTGCCAGCACCTTCGACAGGGCCAACACTGAAGCTTTCTTT.